This T cell receptor (beta chain) appears in the sequencing data of a study of cytomegalovirus exposure and HLA in healthy donors. Background on the study: About 200 million T cells yielded 117 million unique TCR beta sequences in earlier analysis. The study placed around 80% of its 398 genotyped donors in the Caucasian-associated ancestry cluster. Study-level points and caveats: Follow-up analysis found HLA locus-dependent TCR association rates, highest for DRB1 and lowest for HLA-C.

Germline CDR1 reads MDHEN; CDR2 reads SYDVKM. This CDR3 region has 14 residues. Losses at the gene ends were 10 bases for V and 2 bases for J; bases not matched to a gene: 5. The PCR used 60 Vbeta and 13 Jbeta primers. This table comes from immunoSEQ multiplex PCR, and its TCRdb copy is limited to in-frame clones, with some not included. The sample lists 130,000 or so clones, around 78% seen once, with approximately 6% in the top ten. A note on this clone: Its antigen remains unknown.

The clonotype was recovered from a woman aged 40 to 50 in good health and CMV-seronegative. The J gene is TRBJ1-5, the V gene TRBV28, with 10 bases matching TRBD1. The material sequenced was PBMCs. CDR3 residues: CATTGGWGNQPQHF. In nucleotides, the CDR3 is TGTGCCACGACAGGGGGCTGGGGCAATCAGCCCCAGCATTTT.